This T cell receptor (beta chain) was identified in a study of long-term antiretroviral therapy in people with HIV. Study outcomes and limitations: With ART, diversity went up but was still lower than in transplant donor controls. In HIV, the repertoires covered a tighter span of CDR3 lengths than in controls.

CDR3 length: 15 amino acids. With V trimmed by 6 bases and J by 0 bases, 4 bases remained unmatched. Germline CDR1 reads SEHNR; CDR2 reads FQNEAQ (reference sequence). Assay version v3.0 of immunoSEQ was used, and it was run at survey level. This table comes from immunoSEQ multiplex PCR, and its TCRdb copy is limited to in-frame clones, with some not included. This sample yields some 10,000 clones, of which 70% to 75% are seen a single time; 20% belongs to the top ten. A word on this clone: Its target is unknown.

V and J are TRBV7-9 and TRBJ1-3; 8 bases line up with TRBD1. The TCR comes from a man between 35 and 55 years old with HIV. The sequencing here drew on unsorted PBMCs, taken 1.8 years before starting antiretroviral therapy. The CDR3 DNA is TGTGCCAGCAGTCCAGGGGGCCCCTCTGGAAACACCATATATTTT. Encoded protein: CASSPGGPSGNTIYF.